The rows below give T cell receptor beta chains drawn from one sample of a study of T cell repertoires in cytomegalovirus infection. TCRdb re-derived calls from the reads in MiXCR, one entry per CDR3 protein. The sample shows around 630,000 distinct CDR3 sequences, roughly 26% of them seen only once. Source material: CD8+ T cells from PBMCs. Receptor source: a human donor in good health (CMV status not recorded). Some clones in this sample may be carry-over from other donors' samples. CDR3s include the opening cysteine and the closing phenylalanine or tryptophan. D genes are given only for firm matches. Where a row states a size, it is once, few, many or the class of an expanded clone; other rows omit it.

V	D	size	J	CDR3	DNA
TRBV19	TRBD2	NA	TRBJ2-1	CASSAEGTSGFDEQFF	TGTGCCAGTAGTGCTGAGGGGACTAGCGGCTTTGATGAGCAGTTCTTC
TRBV2	TRBD1	few	TRBJ2-7	CASSHTGQGGSYEQYF	TGTGCCAGCAGTCATACGGGACAGGGGGGATCCTACGAGCAGTACTTC
TRBV25-1	NA	NA	TRBJ1-2	CASSEYGFYGYTF	TGTGCCAGCAGTGAATATGGATTCTATGGCTACACCTTC
TRBV19	TRBD1	NA	TRBJ2-1	CASRQDRGDEQFF	TGTGCCAGTAGACAGGACAGGGGTGATGAGCAGTTCTTC
TRBV4-3	NA	many	TRBJ2-1	CASSQDGVLTNEQFF	TGCGCCAGCAGCCAAGATGGGGTACTAACCAATGAGCAGTTCTTC
TRBV9	NA	few	TRBJ2-1	CASSAFPGDEQFF	TGTGCCAGCAGCGCTTTCCCTGGAGATGAGCAGTTCTTC
TRBV5-6	TRBD2	few	TRBJ2-3	CASSMGLAVEVTDTQYF	TGTGCCAGCAGCATGGGACTAGCGGTTGAAGTTACAGATACGCAGTATTTT
TRBV6-2/TRBV6-3	TRBD1	NA	TRBJ1-5	CASSYQGDSNQPQHF	TGTGCCAGCAGTTACCAGGGGGACAGCAATCAGCCCCAGCATTTT
TRBV20-1	NA	NA	TRBJ1-2	CSARDRRSTEANYGYTF	TGCAGTGCTAGAGATAGACGCTCTACCGAAGCTAACTATGGCTACACCTTC
TRBV7-9	TRBD2	NA	TRBJ2-3	CASSRAGGYTDTQYF	TGTGCCAGCAGTCGAGCGGGGGGATACACAGATACGCAGTATTTT
TRBV28	TRBD1	many	TRBJ2-1	CASSTPGQRFF	TGTGCCAGCAGTACGCCGGGACAGAGGTTCTTC
TRBV20-1	TRBD1	NA	TRBJ2-1	CSATGVWNNEQFF	TGCAGTGCCACAGGGGTTTGGAACAATGAGCAGTTCTTC
TRBV6-2/TRBV6-3	TRBD1	many	TRBJ1-5	CASSPGGQGSQPQHF	TGTGCCAGCAGTCCAGGGGGACAGGGTTCTCAGCCCCAGCATTTT
TRBV15	NA	few	TRBJ1-1	CATSRDFIGGDINTEAFF	TGTGCCACCAGCAGAGATTTTATAGGAGGAGACATAAACACTGAAGCTTTCTTT
TRBV20-1	NA	NA	TRBJ1-2	CSAREVEDTYGYTF	TGCAGTGCTAGAGAAGTGGAGGACACCTATGGCTACACCTTC
TRBV6-1	NA	few	TRBJ2-1	CASSAPSRPWFF	TGTGCCAGCAGTGCCCCGTCACGGCCGTGGTTCTTC
TRBV7-9	NA	NA	TRBJ2-1	CASSSYQGSSSYNEQFF	TGTGCCAGCAGCTCGTACCAGGGGTCGAGCTCCTACAATGAGCAGTTCTTC
TRBV5-1	TRBD1	NA	TRBJ2-5	CASSARRDRGYQETQYF	TGCGCCAGCAGTGCTCGCCGGGACAGGGGGTATCAAGAGACCCAGTACTTC
TRBV29-1	NA	many	TRBJ2-1	CSVGPSSYNEQFF	TGCAGCGTTGGTCCCAGCTCCTACAATGAGCAGTTCTTC
TRBV2	TRBD2	few	TRBJ2-1	CASSVLAGVDEQFF	TGTGCCAGCAGTGTGCTAGCGGGGGTGGATGAGCAGTTCTTC
TRBV2	NA	NA	TRBJ2-6	CARHGTSSSGANVLTF	TGTGCCAGGCACGGGACATCCAGCTCTGGGGCCAACGTCCTGACTTTC
TRBV7-8	TRBD1	many	TRBJ1-2	CASSLASRDRGHGYTF	TGTGCCAGCAGCTTAGCGTCTCGGGACAGGGGGCATGGCTACACCTTC
TRBV7-6	TRBD1	many	TRBJ1-5	CASSLRGQSNQPQHF	TGTGCCAGCAGCTTAAGGGGACAGAGCAATCAGCCCCAGCATTTT
TRBV6-5	NA	few	TRBJ2-1	CASRQYYNEQFF	TGTGCCAGCAGGCAATACTACAATGAGCAGTTCTTC
TRBV6-2/TRBV6-3	TRBD1	NA	TRBJ2-1	CASSLTGGDNEQFF	TGTGCCAGCAGTTTAACAGGGGGCGACAATGAGCAGTTCTTC
TRBV29-1	NA	NA	TRBJ1-5	CSAEAGDNQPQHF	TGCAGCGCTGAAGCGGGCGATAATCAGCCCCAGCATTTT
TRBV27	NA	NA	TRBJ2-2	CASRPWDHTGELFF	TGTGCCAGTAGGCCATGGGACCACACCGGGGAGCTGTTTTTT
TRBV4-1	TRBD1	few	TRBJ2-1	CASSQVGTGAIAEFYNEQFF	TGCGCCAGCAGCCAAGTTGGGACAGGAGCCATCGCCGAATTTTACAATGAGCAGTTCTTC
TRBV25-1	TRBD1	few	TRBJ1-2	CASSEYFIGTVPNRAGYTF	TGTGCCAGCAGTGAATACTTCATCGGGACAGTCCCTAACCGGGCGGGCTACACCTTC
TRBV29-1	NA	few	TRBJ2-7	CSVEQDRPYEQYF	TGCAGCGTTGAACAGGACAGACCCTACGAGCAGTACTTC
TRBV6-1	NA	few	TRBJ1-2	CASSLRFLYGYTF	TGTGCCAGCAGTCTCAGGTTCCTCTATGGCTACACCTTC
TRBV6-2/TRBV6-3	TRBD1	NA	TRBJ2-5	CASSRTGGLETQYF	TGTGCCAGCAGTCGCACAGGGGGCCTGGAGACCCAGTACTTC
TRBV6-2/TRBV6-3	NA	few	TRBJ2-1	CASRPRARGQFF	TGTGCCAGCAGACCCCGGGCCCGGGGGCAGTTCTTC
TRBV25-1	NA	few	TRBJ2-3	CASSARFRENPDTQYF	TGTGCCAGCAGTGCGCGTTTCAGGGAAAACCCAGATACGCAGTATTTT
TRBV7-9	NA	many	TRBJ1-5	CASSPGPSNQPQHF	TGTGCCAGCAGCCCGGGACCGAGCAATCAGCCCCAGCATTTT
TRBV7-9	NA	NA	TRBJ1-2	CASSLEGGSGYTF	TGTGCCAGCAGCTTAGAGGGAGGTTCGGGCTACACCTTC
TRBV11-3	TRBD2	many	TRBJ2-1	CASSLDSGGAYEQFF	TGTGCCAGCAGCTTGGATAGCGGGGGGGCTTATGAGCAGTTCTTC
TRBV7-9	NA	once	TRBJ1-5	CASTPGPGQPQHF	TGTGCCAGCACCCCGGGGCCGGGTCAGCCCCAGCATTTT
TRBV5-6	NA	few	TRBJ1-1	CASSMTGITEAFF	TGTGCCAGCAGCATGACAGGCATCACTGAAGCTTTCTTT
TRBV6-2/TRBV6-3	TRBD2	NA	TRBJ2-1	CASSYPTSGGANEQFF	TGTGCCAGCAGTTACCCAACTAGCGGGGGGGCCAATGAGCAGTTCTTC
TRBV6-6	NA	NA	TRBJ2-1	CASSYSTGALRGEQFF	TGTGCCAGCAGTTACTCGACGGGGGCCCTCCGGGGGGAGCAGTTCTTC
TRBV6-1	TRBD2	NA	TRBJ2-3	CASSGPSAGGPSTDTQYF	TGTGCCAGCAGTGGCCCCTCGGCGGGGGGCCCGAGCACAGATACGCAGTATTTT
TRBV15	NA	few	TRBJ2-3	CATRDTHYTDTQYF	TGTGCCACCAGGGACACACACTACACAGATACGCAGTATTTT
TRBV6-1	TRBD2	NA	TRBJ2-3	CANIERGYTDTQYF	TGTGCCAACATCGAGCGGGGCTACACAGATACGCAGTATTTT
TRBV25-1	TRBD2	NA	TRBJ2-1	CASSEYRTSGASSYNEPFF	TGTGCCAGCAGTGAATATAGGACTAGCGGGGCCAGCTCCTACAATGAGCCGTTCTTC
TRBV3-1	TRBD1	many	TRBJ2-1	CASSQTGTGAYNEQFF	TGTGCCAGCAGTCAAACCGGGACAGGGGCGTACAATGAGCAGTTCTTC
TRBV19	NA	NA	TRBJ1-1	CASKDEPEAFF	TGTGCCAGTAAGGACGAGCCTGAAGCTTTCTTT
TRBV7-9	TRBD1	many	TRBJ2-3	CASSPPGQGRTDTQYF	TGTGCCAGCAGCCCCCCGGGACAGGGAAGGACAGATACGCAGTATTTT
TRBV12-3/TRBV12-4	TRBD2	many	TRBJ2-1	CAISSAGGYNEQFF	TGTGCCATTTCCTCGGCGGGGGGGTACAATGAGCAGTTCTTC
TRBV7-2	NA	many	TRBJ1-2	CASSLGGQFYGYTF	TGTGCCAGCAGCTTAGGGGGGCAATTCTATGGCTACACCTTC
TRBV2	TRBD1	NA	TRBJ2-7	CASSERDRGRPSSYEQYF	TGTGCCAGCAGTGAAAGGGACAGGGGGCGACCGAGCTCCTACGAGCAGTACTTC
TRBV7-8	NA	NA	TRBJ1-2	CTSSLGQNYGYTF	TGTACCAGCAGCTTAGGACAAAACTATGGCTACACCTTC
TRBV6-2/TRBV6-3	NA	many	TRBJ2-2	CASSYSPGNTGELFF	TGTGCCAGCAGTTACTCGCCGGGGAACACCGGGGAGCTGTTTTTT
TRBV29-1	NA	NA	TRBJ1-2	CSVGQMDNYGYTF	TGCAGCGTTGGACAGATGGATAACTATGGCTACACCTTC
TRBV20-1	TRBD1	NA	TRBJ1-2	CSASPPRGRGYGYTF	TGCAGTGCTAGTCCGCCCAGGGGGCGCGGCTATGGCTACACCTTC